These T cell receptor beta chains were read from a single sample in a study of T cell responses to AZD1222 COVID-19 vaccine. TCRdb keeps only in-frame clones here, not all; method: immunoSEQ multiplex PCR. The table shows 74,000 or so clones, with under 90% occurring only once. Specimen: peripheral blood, collected on day 0 of AZD1222 vaccination. Source of these receptors: an adult in good health. The CDR3 runs from the conserved cysteine through the conserved F or W. The D gene is left open where the match is weak. Expanded clones get a size class; other rows say once, few or many, or leave the size out.

clone_size: .; v_call: TRBV7-2; j_call: TRBJ1-3; d_call: .; cdr3_nt: TGTGCCAGCAGCCGTCCCCGGGACCGCTCTGGAAACACCATATATTTT; cdr3_aa: CASSRPRDRSGNTIYF
clone_size: .; v_call: TRBV5-6; j_call: TRBJ1-4; d_call: .; cdr3_nt: TGTGCCAGCAGCTTTTCCACTCGAGGTGGAGAAAAACTGTTTTTT; cdr3_aa: CASSFSTRGGEKLFF
clone_size: few; v_call: TRBV30; j_call: TRBJ1-3; d_call: .; cdr3_nt: TGTGCCTGGAGTGTAATACGGACGCATCTTCCCGAATACTCTGGAAACACCATATATTTT; cdr3_aa: CAWSVIRTHLPEYSGNTIYF
clone_size: .; v_call: TRBV7-2; j_call: TRBJ2-7; d_call: .; cdr3_nt: TGTGCCAGCAGCTTAGCGGGGTACGTGGTCTACGAGCAGTACTTC; cdr3_aa: CASSLAGYVVYEQYF
clone_size: medium-sized; v_call: TRBV28; j_call: TRBJ1-1; d_call: TRBD1; cdr3_nt: TGTGCCAGCAGTTTAAAACAGGGGGCTTTCTTT; cdr3_aa: CASSLKQGAFF
clone_size: .; v_call: TRBV9; j_call: TRBJ1-5; d_call: TRBD1; cdr3_nt: TGTGCCAGCAGCGTAGGGACAGGGGTGGGGCAGCCCCAGCATTTT; cdr3_aa: CASSVGTGVGQPQHF
clone_size: few; v_call: TRBV7-6; j_call: TRBJ1-1; d_call: .; cdr3_nt: TGTGCCAGCAGCTTAGACTTGGGCAGGGCCTCTGAAGCTTTCTTT; cdr3_aa: CASSLDLGRASEAFF
clone_size: once; v_call: TRBV5-1; j_call: TRBJ1-5; d_call: TRBD1; cdr3_nt: TGCGCCAGCAGCGCGGGGACAGGCCTTTATAGCAATCAGCCCCAGCATTTT; cdr3_aa: CASSAGTGLYSNQPQHF
clone_size: .; v_call: TRBV13; j_call: TRBJ2-7; d_call: .; cdr3_nt: TGTGCCAGCAGCTTATCCGGTACGAGCTCCTACGAGCAGTACTTC; cdr3_aa: CASSLSGTSSYEQYF
clone_size: .; v_call: TRBV21-1; j_call: TRBJ2-1; d_call: .; cdr3_nt: TGTGCCAGCAGCAACCGTCCCGGGACAGGAGAAAACAATGAGCAGTTCTTC; cdr3_aa: CASSNRPGTGENNEQFF
clone_size: .; v_call: TRBV4-3; j_call: TRBJ2-4; d_call: TRBD2; cdr3_nt: TGCGCCAGCAGCCAAGGATGGGAGGGGATCAGAAACATTCAGTACTTC; cdr3_aa: CASSQGWEGIRNIQYF
clone_size: .; v_call: TRBV19; j_call: TRBJ2-2; d_call: TRBD1; cdr3_nt: TGTGCCAGTAGTATGGAACAGGGGGCGAGCGGGGAGCTGTTTTTT; cdr3_aa: CASSMEQGASGELFF
clone_size: .; v_call: TRBV7-7; j_call: TRBJ2-1; d_call: TRBD2; cdr3_nt: TGTGCTAGCAGTCTAGCGGGGGGAGCTAGCGGTGAGCAGTTCTTC; cdr3_aa: CASSLAGGASGEQFF
clone_size: .; v_call: TRBV27; j_call: TRBJ1-1; d_call: .; cdr3_nt: TGTGCCAGCAGTTGGTCGGGACAGAACACTGAAGCTTTCTTT; cdr3_aa: CASSWSGQNTEAFF
clone_size: .; v_call: TRBV3-1/TRBV3-2; j_call: TRBJ2-1; d_call: TRBD2; cdr3_nt: TGTGCCAGCAGCTCGCTAGCGGGTCAGTACAATGAGCAGTTCTTC; cdr3_aa: CASSSLAGQYNEQFF
clone_size: .; v_call: TRBV28; j_call: TRBJ2-2; d_call: .; cdr3_nt: TGTGCCAGCAGTTTGGCAAACCCGGGGGAGCCGAACACCGGGGAGCTGTTTTTT; cdr3_aa: CASSLANPGEPNTGELFF
clone_size: once; v_call: TRBV6-2/TRBV6-3; j_call: TRBJ1-1; d_call: .; cdr3_nt: TGTGCCAGCAGTTACTCGACGAGGGCAGGAGGTGAAGCTTTCTTT; cdr3_aa: CASSYSTRAGGEAFF
clone_size: .; v_call: TRBV18; j_call: TRBJ2-7; d_call: .; cdr3_nt: TGTGCCAGCTCACCATTCGGGTCATACGAGCAGTACTTC; cdr3_aa: CASSPFGSYEQYF
clone_size: .; v_call: TRBV7-2; j_call: TRBJ2-1; d_call: TRBD2; cdr3_nt: TGTGCCAGCAGCCGTACCGGGGGGACTAGCGGGATCTATGAGCAGTTCTTC; cdr3_aa: CASSRTGGTSGIYEQFF
clone_size: .; v_call: TRBV7-3; j_call: TRBJ2-3; d_call: TRBD2; cdr3_nt: TGTGCCAGCAGTCCGCGGGAGGGCCCTCGAAATACGCAGTATTTT; cdr3_aa: CASSPREGPRNTQYF
clone_size: once; v_call: TRBV14; j_call: TRBJ1-1; d_call: .; cdr3_nt: TGTGCCAGCAGCCAAGAATGGCCGAACACTGAAGCTTTCTTT; cdr3_aa: CASSQEWPNTEAFF
clone_size: .; v_call: TRBV4-3; j_call: TRBJ1-3; d_call: .; cdr3_nt: TGCGCCAGCAGCCAAGAGGGGGGCACTGGAAACACCATATATTTT; cdr3_aa: CASSQEGGTGNTIYF
clone_size: .; v_call: TRBV15; j_call: TRBJ1-1; d_call: .; cdr3_nt: TGTGCCACCAGCACTCCGGGAGGGGTGGGCACTGAAGCTTTCTTT; cdr3_aa: CATSTPGGVGTEAFF
clone_size: .; v_call: TRBV27; j_call: TRBJ2-7; d_call: TRBD2; cdr3_nt: TGTGCCAGCAGTTTAGGGTTGGGGGGGACGTTAACCTACGAGCAGTACTTC; cdr3_aa: CASSLGLGGTLTYEQYF
clone_size: .; v_call: TRBV7-2; j_call: TRBJ1-1; d_call: .; cdr3_nt: TGTGCCAGCAGCTTAGGAGGTTATCTCACTGAAGCTTTCTTT; cdr3_aa: CASSLGGYLTEAFF
clone_size: .; v_call: TRBV7-9; j_call: TRBJ1-2; d_call: TRBD1; cdr3_nt: TGTGCCACATTACAGGGGGCGCTTGGTGGCTACACCTTC; cdr3_aa: CATLQGALGGYTF
clone_size: once; v_call: TRBV11-3; j_call: TRBJ2-3; d_call: .; cdr3_nt: TGTGCCAGCAGTTTCTCCGGGGGCCGGGCAGATACGCAGTATTTT; cdr3_aa: CASSFSGGRADTQYF
clone_size: .; v_call: TRBV7-2; j_call: TRBJ2-3; d_call: .; cdr3_nt: TGTGCCAGCAGCCCCCTTGAGGGTAGAACAGATACGCAGTATTTT; cdr3_aa: CASSPLEGRTDTQYF
clone_size: .; v_call: TRBV7-2; j_call: TRBJ1-1; d_call: TRBD1; cdr3_nt: TGTGCCAGCAGCCCCCGGACAGGGACTGAAGCTTTCTTT; cdr3_aa: CASSPRTGTEAFF